Following are 21 T cell receptor beta chains from one sample sequenced in a study of vaccination and CD4 T cells after COVID-19. Time point specified: late sampling 161 to 241 days after vaccination in a few convalescent patients. Treatment specified: 10-day PBMC culture with coronavirus spike peptide pools or control peptides (ViraFEST assay). Oncomine TCR Beta short-read sequencing was applied to DNA from cultured CD4+ T cells. TCRdb redid the calling of the PCR reads with MiXCR, one entry per CDR3 protein. The sample shows around 25,000 distinct CDR3 sequences, 35% to 55% of them seen only once. No antigens are known for them. The sequencing here drew on CD4+ T cells from blood, cultured in vitro, taken about 7 months after SARS-CoV-2 vaccination. The source of these receptors is a human donor who had recovered from COVID-19.

This clonotype has only a few counts. The chain is built from TRBV20-1 and TRBJ2-7, with D perhaps TRBD1 (6 bases). CDR1 and CDR2 (germline): DFQATT, SNEGSKA (reference sequence). The CDR3 sequence is 12 residues long. V was shortened by 7 bases and J by 6 bases, with 16 bases between the two germline ends. CDR3 DNA: TGCAGTGGTAACAGGGTCCGGGGCGAGCAGTACTTC. This gives the protein CSGNRVRGEQYF.

This chain connects TRBV20-1 to TRBJ2-5; possible D gene TRBD2, 5 bases. CDR1 and CDR2 (germline): DFQATT, SNEGSKA (reference sequence). The CDR3 loop spans 15 amino acids. Trimming left V 0 bases short and J 2 bases short, with 13 bases between. CDR3 residues: CSARDRLRGQETQYF. In nucleotides, the CDR3 is TGCAGTGCTAGAGATCGCCTCCGCGGGCAAGAGACCCAGTACTTC.

This clonotype has just a few counts. The rearrangement uses TRBV20-1 and TRBJ2-3; D uncertain. The CDR3 contains 11 residues. Deletions cut 7 bases from V and 3 bases from J, with 8 bases between. The germline V gene encodes CDR1 DFQATT and CDR2 SNEGSKA (reference sequence). CDR3 sequence (DNA): TGCAGTGGAAAGGGTACAGATACGCAGTATTTT. Translating gives CSGKGTDTQYF.

This clonotype turned up a few times. V gene TRBV7-2 combines with J gene TRBJ2-7, with 7 bases matching TRBD2. V was clipped by 5 bases and J by 2 bases; unmatched bases: 6. Germline CDR1 reads SGHTA; CDR2 reads FQGNSA. The CDR3 has 14 amino acids. The CDR3 bases are TGTGCCAGCAGCATTAGCGGGCCTCCCTACGAGCAGTACTTC. This codes for CASSISGPPYEQYF. The full variable domain, in which reference TRBV7-2 and TRBJ2-7 provide the parts outside the CDR3, is GAGVSQSPSNKVTEKGKDVELRCDPISGHTALYWYRQSLGQGLEFLIYFQGNSAPDKSGLPSDRFSAERTGGSVSTLTIQRTQQEDSAVYLCASSISGPPYEQYFGPGTRLTVT.

This clonotype was counted between two and nine times. V is TRBV7-2 and J is TRBJ1-6, with 8 bases that match TRBD1. The germline CDR1 and CDR2 sequences are SGHTA and FQGNSA. V shed 5 bases and J 8 bases; nucleotides not matched to a gene: 8. The CDR3 has 15 residues. The CDR3 DNA follows: TGTGCCAGCAGCCCTCAGGGGGCGAGGGATTCACCCCTCCACTTT. This codes for CASSPQGARDSPLHF.

The chain employs TRBV20-1 and TRBJ2-1; D gene uncertain. V was clipped by 0 bases and J by 2 bases, with 11 bases between them. This CDR3 has 15 amino acids. Germline lookup yields CDR1 DFQATT and CDR2 SNEGSKA (reference sequence). DNA for the CDR3: TGCAGTGCTAGAGATCGAAGACGCACCTACAATGAGCAGTTCTTC. Its protein is CSARDRRRTYNEQFF.

The table lists this clonotype with a count of one. V gene TRBV6-2 or TRBV6-3 combines with J gene TRBJ2-3; D is ambiguous. CDR3 size: 14 residues. Germline V CDR1 and CDR2: MNHEY, SVGEGT. Trimming cost V 6 bases and J 0 bases, with 10 bases left between them. The CDR3 here is CASSGWWSTDTQYF. CDR3 coding DNA: TGTGCCAGCAGCGGATGGTGGAGCACAGATACGCAGTATTTT.

This clonotype was seen only a few times. The rearrangement uses TRBV20-1 and TRBJ2-3; 11 bases fit TRBD2. The CDR3 contains 14 residues. Germline CDR1 DFQATT, CDR2 SNEGSKA (reference sequence). Trimming at V came to 3 bases and at J to 6 bases, leaving 5 bases not matched to a gene. The CDR3 DNA follows: TGCAGTGCTAGTCTAGCGGGGGGTGAGGATACGCAGTATTTT. This encodes CSASLAGGEDTQYF.

The gene calls are TRBV28 and TRBJ2-7, with TRBD2 matching 11 bases. Germline V gene lookup returns CDR1 MDHEN and CDR2 SYDVKM. V dropped 5 bases and J dropped 3; count of bases not matched to a gene: 9. This CDR3 contains 16 residues. The CDR3 is CASSLLAGGILYEQYF. For the CDR3, the DNA is TGTGCCAGCAGTCTCCTAGCGGGAGGCATACTCTACGAGCAGTACTTC.

Only a few counts were recorded for this clonotype. The chain uses TRBV20-1 and TRBJ1-5, with D unresolved. The germline CDR1 and CDR2 sequences are DFQATT and SNEGSKA (reference sequence). The CDR3 covers 13 residues. V was cut by 4 bases and J by 7 bases, with 14 bases left in between. CDR3 residues: CSAIRTAGQPQHF. For the CDR3, the DNA is TGCAGTGCTATTCGGACCGCAGGCCAGCCCCAGCATTTT.

V gene TRBV24-1 combines with J gene TRBJ2-3; D possibly corresponds to TRBD1 (5 bases). Germline CDR1 and CDR2: KGHDR and SFDVKD. The V gene lost 5 bases and the J gene lost 1 base, with 12 bases spanning the gap. The CDR3 has 15 amino acids. The CDR3 bases are TGTGCCACCAGTGGGGTAGGGGTCGGCACAGATACGCAGTATTTT. As protein: CATSGVGVGTDTQYF.

There are a few counts of this clonotype. The rearrangement links TRBV7-9 to TRBJ2-1; TRBD2 might be the D (5 bases). The V gene lost 5 bases and the J gene lost 4 bases, with 9 bases spanning the gap. In germline, CDR1 is SEHNR, CDR2 FQNEAQ (reference sequence). This CDR3 is built from 13 residues. The CDR3 is CASSGTRYNEQFF. The CDR3 bases are TGTGCCAGCAGCGGCACTAGGTACAATGAGCAGTTCTTC.

The chain couples TRBV20-1 to TRBJ2-4, with 7 bases that match TRBD2. The germline CDR1 and CDR2 sequences are DFQATT and SNEGSKA (reference sequence). CDR3 length: 14 amino acids. With 5 bases clipped from V and 0 bases from J, the junction kept 4 bases outside the gene matches. In DNA, the CDR3 is TGCAGTGCTGGACTAGTGGGAGCCAAAAACATTCAGTACTTC. Protein: CSAGLVGAKNIQYF.

The chain combines TRBV2 with TRBJ1-1; D possibly corresponds to TRBD1 (5 bases). Per the germline V gene, CDR1 is SNHLY and CDR2 is FYNNEI. The CDR3 consists of 13 residues. V was pared by 3 bases and J by 2 bases, with 7 bases between. The CDR3: CASSDRGNTEAFF. CDR3 DNA sequence: TGTGCCAGCAGTGATAGGGGAAACACTGAAGCTTTCTTT.

V gene TRBV19 combines with J gene TRBJ2-2, with D possibly matching TRBD1 (8 bases). The V end was cut by 6 bases, the J end by 2 bases, with 22 bases between. Germline CDR1 is LNHDA and CDR2 is SQIVND (reference sequence). The CDR3 totals 18 residues. DNA of the CDR3: TGTGCCAGTAGCCCAGGGGGGGGCAGGGGGCACAACACCGGGGAGCTGTTTTTT. This codes for CASSPGGGRGHNTGELFF.

This clonotype showed up just a few times. This sequence joins TRBV20-1 and TRBJ2-1; 10 bases fit TRBD2. CDR3 length equals 13 residues. Trimming cost V 2 bases and J 6 bases; bases outside gene matches: 1. CDR1 and CDR2 from the germline V gene are DFQATT and SNEGSKA (reference sequence). DNA for the CDR3: TGCAGTGCTAGAACTAGCGGGACCAATGAGCAGTTCTTC. Protein sequence: CSARTSGTNEQFF.

The chain has TRBV10-3 and TRBJ2-2; D remains ambiguous. The V end was cut by 3 bases, the J end by 6 bases, with 5 bases between. Germline loops: CDR1 ENHRY, CDR2 SYGVKD. CDR3 length equals 12 residues. CDR3 bases: TGTGCCATCAGTGAACCCCCCGGGGAGCTGTTTTTT. Translating gives CAISEPPGELFF.

V usage is TRBV6-2 or TRBV6-3 and J usage is TRBJ1-1; 8 nucleotides line up with TRBD1. Germline assignment: CDR1 MNHEY and CDR2 SVGEGT. The trim removed 7 bases at V and 6 bases at J, leaving 13 bases unmatched. This CDR3 region has 15 residues. CDR3 nucleotide sequence: TGTGCCAGCATCCCTCCCTCAGGGGGCGGCCCTGAAGCTTTCTTT. This translates into CASIPPSGGGPEAFF.

Only a few counts were recorded for this clonotype. The gene calls are TRBV6-1 and TRBJ1-6; D is uncertain. Deletions cut 0 bases from V and 10 bases from J, with 7 bases between. The CDR3 spans 13 residues. The germline V gene has CDR1 MNHNS and CDR2 SASEGT. DNA of the CDR3: TGTGCCAGCAGTGAAGCGAGAGGGTCACCCCTCCACTTT. The encoded protein is CASSEARGSPLHF.

The genes are TRBV7-2 and TRBJ2-7; 12 nucleotides align to TRBD1. Germline V gene sequence: CDR1 SGHTA, CDR2 FQGNSA. The ends lost 6 bases at V and 9 bases at J; junction bases unmatched: 9. The CDR3 has 14 amino acids. CDR3 protein: CASRPGTGGIGQYF. The CDR3 DNA reads as TGTGCCAGCAGACCCGGGACAGGGGGCATCGGGCAGTACTTC. Using reference TRBV7-2 and TRBJ2-7 for the parts outside the CDR3, the full variable domain is GAGVSQSPSNKVTEKGKDVELRCDPISGHTALYWYRQSLGQGLEFLIYFQGNSAPDKSGLPSDRFSAERTGGSVSTLTIQRTQQEDSAVYLCASRPGTGGIGQYFGPGTRLTVT.

The J gene is TRBJ1-2, the V gene TRBV10-3; the D gene is possibly TRBD1 (5 bases). CDR3 length: 13 amino acids. The V gene lost 3 bases and the J gene lost 3 bases, with 8 bases spanning the gap. Germline CDR1 and CDR2: ENHRY and SYGVKD. The CDR3 DNA sequence: TGTGCCATCAGTGAACTAGGGGACTATGGCTACACCTTC. Translating it yields CAISELGDYGYTF.